This TCR beta chain emerged from a study of regulatory T cells in long-lasting Graves disease. Arm-PCR of CDR3 regions and iRepertoire HTBI primers were the basis on which TCR beta libraries were built. TCRdb processed the multiplex PCR reads anew with MiXCR; each CDR3 protein has one entry. The profile shows about 560,000 distinct CDR3 sequences, about 16% of them singletons. In this sample, this clonotype turned up many times. Time point meaning: newly diagnosed GD, antithyroid drugs for less than 3 months. With RNA extracted from PBMCs as input, the TCR library was made. The V and J ends lost 5 bases and 1 base respectively, with 6 bases between them. Germline assignment: CDR1 SGHAT and CDR2 FQNNGV. CDR3 size: 13 residues. Another study also made use of these data, one on T cells in Graves' hyperthyroidism and ophthalmopathy. As that report states: The HTBI primer set was used in a first-round RT-PCR of the TCR CDR3. Before onset, by a median of approximately 6.8 months, the model predicted ophthalmopathy.

This TCR was sampled from a man between 18 and 29 years old with Graves disease. Source: peripheral blood mononuclear cells (PBMCs), taken at new diagnosis, from a patient treated with antithyroid drugs. The chain joins TRBV11-2 to TRBJ2-1, with D hard to call. CDR3 residues: CASSRPSYNEQFF. CDR3 in DNA: TGTGCCAGCAGCCGCCCGTCCTACAATGAGCAGTTCTTC.